The rows below give T cell receptor beta chains drawn from one sample of a study of blood T cell repertoires in COVID-19. Generated by immunoSEQ multiplex PCR, the TCRdb table keeps only in-frame clones and is missing some. The repertoire consists of more than 350,000 clones, with roughly 86% occurring once and the leading ten covering less than 11%. Sequences were obtained from peripheral blood. These receptors were collected from a woman aged 25-40 years with COVID-19, enrolled during active disease. Each CDR3 is given with its conserved first and last residue. D genes are given only for firm matches. Clone size, where shown, is once, few, many, or a class for clones that have expanded.

abundance: NA
d_gene: NA
v_gene: TRBV12-2
j_gene: TRBJ2-1
CDR3aa: CASRGPLGANNEQFF
CDR3nt: TGTGCAAGTCGTGGACCCTTGGGGGCTAACAATGAGCAGTTCTTC

abundance: NA
d_gene: NA
v_gene: TRBV2
j_gene: TRBJ1-1
CDR3aa: CASSGGRVTEAFF
CDR3nt: TGTGCCAGCAGCGGGGGGCGGGTCACTGAAGCTTTCTTT

abundance: NA
d_gene: NA
v_gene: TRBV28
j_gene: TRBJ2-7
CDR3aa: CASSPGTLLREQYF
CDR3nt: TGTGCCAGCAGTCCCGGGACTCTTCTGCGGGAGCAGTACTTC

abundance: NA
d_gene: NA
v_gene: TRBV7-8
j_gene: TRBJ2-1
CDR3aa: CASSLAGGSNEQFF
CDR3nt: TGTGCCAGCAGCTTAGCTGGAGGGAGTAATGAGCAGTTCTTC

abundance: NA
d_gene: TRBD1
v_gene: TRBV6-5
j_gene: TRBJ1-2
CDR3aa: CASRQQGGYGYTF
CDR3nt: TGTGCCAGCAGGCAACAGGGGGGGTATGGCTACACCTTC

abundance: NA
d_gene: NA
v_gene: TRBV19
j_gene: TRBJ2-1
CDR3aa: CASSFGITYNEQFF
CDR3nt: TGTGCCAGTAGTTTCGGGATTACCTACAATGAGCAGTTCTTC

abundance: NA
d_gene: NA
v_gene: TRBV6-1
j_gene: TRBJ2-7
CDR3aa: CASSGDLRVVSYEQYF
CDR3nt: TGTGCCAGCAGTGGCGACTTGAGGGTCGTTTCCTACGAGCAGTACTTC

abundance: NA
d_gene: NA
v_gene: TRBV5-3
j_gene: TRBJ1-4
CDR3aa: CARSLDGKGEKLFF
CDR3nt: TGTGCCAGAAGCTTGGACGGTAAGGGGGAAAAACTGTTTTTT

abundance: NA
d_gene: NA
v_gene: TRBV7-3
j_gene: TRBJ2-3
CDR3aa: CASSSGRVSTDTQYF
CDR3nt: TGTGCCAGCAGCTCCGGGCGGGTGAGCACAGATACGCAGTATTTT

abundance: once
d_gene: NA
v_gene: TRBV6-1
j_gene: TRBJ1-5
CDR3aa: CASSESSNQPQHF
CDR3nt: TGTGCCAGCAGTGAATCCTCCAATCAGCCCCAGCATTTT

abundance: NA
d_gene: TRBD2
v_gene: TRBV5-4
j_gene: TRBJ2-2
CDR3aa: CASSSEGLARAGELFF
CDR3nt: TGTGCCAGCAGCTCAGAGGGACTAGCGAGGGCCGGGGAGCTGTTTTTT

abundance: few
d_gene: NA
v_gene: TRBV24-1
j_gene: TRBJ2-3
CDR3aa: CATSRQGTDTQYF
CDR3nt: TGTGCCACCAGCCGACAGGGCACAGATACGCAGTATTTT

abundance: NA
d_gene: TRBD1
v_gene: TRBV29-1
j_gene: TRBJ2-5
CDR3aa: CSVEDRTGRQTQYF
CDR3nt: TGCAGCGTTGAAGACAGGACAGGGAGACAGACCCAGTACTTC

abundance: once
d_gene: TRBD1
v_gene: TRBV3-1/TRBV3-2
j_gene: TRBJ1-4
CDR3aa: CASSQVPGQEYEKLFF
CDR3nt: TGTGCCAGCAGCCAGGTCCCGGGACAGGAGTATGAAAAACTGTTTTTT

abundance: NA
d_gene: NA
v_gene: TRBV7-8
j_gene: TRBJ2-7
CDR3aa: CASSLAVGGSEQYF
CDR3nt: TGTGCCAGCAGCTTAGCGGTTGGGGGCTCCGAGCAGTACTTC

abundance: NA
d_gene: TRBD1
v_gene: TRBV6-6
j_gene: TRBJ2-3
CDR3aa: CASRTGQADTQYF
CDR3nt: TGTGCCAGCAGGACAGGGCAGGCAGATACGCAGTATTTT

abundance: NA
d_gene: TRBD2
v_gene: TRBV7-8
j_gene: TRBJ2-5
CDR3aa: CASSPTTSEETQYF
CDR3nt: TGTGCCAGCAGCCCCACGACTAGCGAAGAGACCCAGTACTTC

abundance: NA
d_gene: NA
v_gene: TRBV2
j_gene: TRBJ1-2
CDR3aa: CASSRDNDYGYTF
CDR3nt: TGTGCCAGCAGTCGGGACAACGACTATGGCTACACCTTC

abundance: NA
d_gene: TRBD2
v_gene: TRBV18
j_gene: TRBJ2-1
CDR3aa: CASSPAGGNRYYNEQFF
CDR3nt: TGTGCCAGCTCACCGGCGGGAGGGAACCGTTACTACAATGAGCAGTTCTTC

abundance: NA
d_gene: NA
v_gene: TRBV7-6
j_gene: TRBJ1-3
CDR3aa: CASSLYGYGGGGNTIYF
CDR3nt: TGTGCCAGCAGCTTATATGGGTACGGCGGGGGTGGAAACACCATATATTTT

abundance: NA
d_gene: TRBD2
v_gene: TRBV11-3
j_gene: TRBJ2-5
CDR3aa: CASSVGRAAETQYF
CDR3nt: TGTGCCAGCAGCGTCGGGAGGGCCGCCGAGACCCAGTACTTC

abundance: NA
d_gene: NA
v_gene: TRBV4-3
j_gene: TRBJ1-1
CDR3aa: CASSQTGRTEAFF
CDR3nt: TGCGCCAGCAGCCAGACAGGTCGGACTGAAGCTTTCTTT

abundance: NA
d_gene: TRBD2
v_gene: TRBV7-9
j_gene: TRBJ2-3
CDR3aa: CASSLALADGTDTQYF
CDR3nt: TGTGCCAGCAGCTTAGCTCTAGCGGACGGCACAGATACGCAGTATTTT

abundance: once
d_gene: TRBD1
v_gene: TRBV19
j_gene: TRBJ2-3
CDR3aa: CASSAQGAPTDTQYF
CDR3nt: TGTGCCAGTAGTGCCCAGGGGGCTCCGACAGATACGCAGTATTTT

abundance: NA
d_gene: TRBD2
v_gene: TRBV7-3
j_gene: TRBJ2-1
CDR3aa: CASSLVISGDEQFF
CDR3nt: TGTGCCAGCAGCTTAGTTATTAGCGGGGATGAGCAGTTCTTC

abundance: NA
d_gene: NA
v_gene: TRBV15
j_gene: TRBJ2-5
CDR3aa: CATSNLFRGNLGKTQYF
CDR3nt: TGTGCCACCAGCAATCTCTTTCGGGGGAATTTGGGAAAGACCCAGTACTTC

abundance: NA
d_gene: NA
v_gene: TRBV4-3
j_gene: TRBJ1-2
CDR3aa: CASSPDAGGGYGYTF
CDR3nt: TGCGCCAGCAGCCCAGACGCGGGGGGCGGCTATGGCTACACCTTC

abundance: NA
d_gene: TRBD1
v_gene: TRBV6-5
j_gene: TRBJ2-1
CDR3aa: CASSYLGQGARNEQFF
CDR3nt: TGTGCCAGCAGTTACCTAGGACAGGGGGCGAGGAATGAGCAGTTCTTC

abundance: NA
d_gene: TRBD2
v_gene: TRBV27
j_gene: TRBJ2-1
CDR3aa: CASSSTLPLAAYNEQFF
CDR3nt: TGTGCCAGCAGCTCCACCCTCCCCCTAGCGGCATACAATGAGCAGTTCTTC

abundance: NA
d_gene: NA
v_gene: TRBV2
j_gene: TRBJ2-7
CDR3aa: CASSDGVRYEQYF
CDR3nt: TGTGCCAGCAGTGACGGAGTGAGGTACGAGCAGTACTTC

abundance: NA
d_gene: TRBD1
v_gene: TRBV5-6
j_gene: TRBJ1-5
CDR3aa: CASSFTGGSNQPQHF
CDR3nt: TGTGCCAGCAGCTTCACAGGGGGCAGCAATCAGCCCCAGCATTTT

abundance: NA
d_gene: TRBD1
v_gene: TRBV18
j_gene: TRBJ2-7
CDR3aa: CASSRAGGTYEQYF
CDR3nt: TGTGCCAGCTCACGAGCAGGGGGAACCTACGAGCAGTACTTC

abundance: NA
d_gene: TRBD2
v_gene: TRBV2
j_gene: TRBJ2-3
CDR3aa: CASSPLAGVVDTQYF
CDR3nt: TGTGCCAGCAGCCCGCTAGCGGGAGTGGTAGATACGCAGTATTTT

abundance: NA
d_gene: TRBD2
v_gene: TRBV6-5
j_gene: TRBJ2-7
CDR3aa: CASSRDYLSYEQYF
CDR3nt: TGTGCCAGCAGCCGGGACTACTTGTCCTACGAGCAGTACTTC

abundance: once
d_gene: NA
v_gene: TRBV27
j_gene: TRBJ2-7
CDR3aa: CASSLIPGEQYF
CDR3nt: TGTGCCAGCAGCCTCATCCCCGGGGAGCAGTACTTC

abundance: NA
d_gene: TRBD2
v_gene: TRBV9
j_gene: TRBJ2-1
CDR3aa: CASSVSGTSGEQFF
CDR3nt: TGTGCCAGCAGCGTATCCGGGACTAGCGGAGAGCAGTTCTTC

abundance: NA
d_gene: TRBD1
v_gene: TRBV19
j_gene: TRBJ1-4
CDR3aa: CASHDRGRSRTNEKLFF
CDR3nt: TGTGCCAGCCATGACAGGGGGCGAAGTAGAACTAATGAAAAACTGTTTTTT

abundance: once
d_gene: TRBD2
v_gene: TRBV6-6
j_gene: TRBJ2-3
CDR3aa: CASSPSPGRGSDTQYF
CDR3nt: TGTGCCAGCAGTCCATCACCCGGGAGGGGGTCAGATACGCAGTATTTT

abundance: few
d_gene: NA
v_gene: TRBV11-2
j_gene: TRBJ1-5
CDR3aa: CASSLGLDQPQHF
CDR3nt: TGTGCCAGCAGCTTAGGACTGGATCAGCCCCAGCATTTT

abundance: NA
d_gene: NA
v_gene: TRBV5-1
j_gene: TRBJ2-7
CDR3aa: CASSSDAGLSYEQYF
CDR3nt: TGCGCCAGCAGCTCCGACGCAGGGTTAAGCTACGAGCAGTACTTC

abundance: NA
d_gene: NA
v_gene: TRBV10-3
j_gene: TRBJ2-4
CDR3aa: CAISESTLGSPDKNIQYF
CDR3nt: TGTGCCATCAGTGAGTCGACTCTCGGGAGCCCCGACAAAAACATTCAGTACTTC

abundance: once
d_gene: NA
v_gene: TRBV5-4
j_gene: TRBJ2-1
CDR3aa: CASSPPEAGNEQFF
CDR3nt: TGTGCCAGCAGCCCGCCTGAAGCGGGCAATGAGCAGTTCTTC

abundance: once
d_gene: TRBD1
v_gene: TRBV11-2
j_gene: TRBJ2-1
CDR3aa: CASSFFFQGAWVNEQFF
CDR3nt: TGTGCCAGCAGCTTTTTTTTCCAGGGGGCATGGGTCAATGAGCAGTTCTTC

abundance: NA
d_gene: NA
v_gene: TRBV4-2
j_gene: TRBJ1-6
CDR3aa: CASSQEGLNNSPLHF
CDR3nt: TGTGCCAGCAGCCAAGAAGGACTGAATAATTCACCCCTCCACTTT

abundance: NA
d_gene: NA
v_gene: TRBV11-2
j_gene: TRBJ2-7
CDR3aa: CASSLGQGSSYEQYF
CDR3nt: TGTGCCAGCAGCTTAGGTCAGGGGTCCTCCTACGAGCAGTACTTC

abundance: NA
d_gene: NA
v_gene: TRBV28
j_gene: TRBJ2-7
CDR3aa: CASSDPYEREQYF
CDR3nt: TGTGCCAGCAGTGACCCATATGAGCGCGAGCAGTACTTC